At least ten counts were recorded for the clone carrying this T cell receptor (beta chain). Original data processing: Using reference gene primer amplification, nucleated cell counts were estimated. This table comes from immunoSEQ multiplex PCR, and its TCRdb copy is limited to in-frame clones, with some not included. D and trimming come from the DNA, and the V and J calls and clone size come from that table. This table has 180,000 or so clones, 80% to 90% appearing once. These data are taken from a study of blood T cell repertoires in COVID-19. The wider study: The samples span acute and convalescent COVID-19 from the United States, Italy and Spain. From T cells, B-cell-depleted T cells, or PBMCs came the material, which was cDNA or gDNA.

The length of the CDR3 is 15 residues. V dropped 4 bases and J dropped 3; count of bases not matched to a gene: 3. Germline CDR1 LNHDA, CDR2 SQIVND (reference sequence). The V gene is TRBV19, the J gene TRBJ1-4; 9 bases map to TRBD1. The clonotype comes from a man aged 35-49 years with active or convalescent COVID-19. Sequencing was done on a sample of peripheral blood. CDR3 in DNA: TGTGCCAGTAGTAGACGACAGGGGGCTAATGAAAAACTGTTTTTT. The encoded protein is CASSRRQGANEKLFF. The full variable domain, rest sourced from reference TRBV19 and TRBJ1-4, is DGGITQSPKYLFRKEGQNVTLSCEQNLNHDAMYWYRQDPGQGLRLIYYSQIVNDFQKGDIAEGYSVSREKKESFPLTVTSAQKNPTAFYLCASSRRQGANEKLFFGSGTQLSVL.